The 9 T cell receptor beta chains given below trace back to one sample, sequenced in a study of post-analysis software for immune sequencing data. Their antigens remain unidentified. Tagging with unique molecular identifiers was a feature of the TCR beta cDNA libraries. TCRdb called the PCR reads again in MiXCR, with one record for every CDR3 protein. Among under 900,000 distinct CDR3 sequences listed, approximately 50% were seen once. The study, taken as a whole, reports: Patients carried roughly 5 TRBV segments more frequently than controls did, and TRBV5-6, TRBV5-1 and TRBV20-1 were among them.

Sequenced material: blood. The origin of the receptors is a girl under 18 with multiple sclerosis.

The chain links TRBV5-1 to TRBJ1-1, with a possible D match to TRBD1 (5 bases). V was shortened by 2 bases and J by 5 bases, with 10 bases between the two germline ends. Germline V gene lookup returns CDR1 SGHRS and CDR2 YFSETQ. The CDR3 runs 13 residues. CDR3 region: CASSLDSSTEAFF. In nucleotides, the CDR3 is TGCGCCAGCAGCTTAGACAGCTCAACTGAAGCTTTCTTT.

The rearrangement joins TRBV7-3 to TRBJ1-1, with D unclear. This CDR3 region has 13 residues. Germline V lookup: CDR1 SGHTA, CDR2 FQGTGA. V gave up 3 bases and J gave up 1 base, with 6 bases separating them. CDR3 protein: CASSLIKNTEAFF. The CDR3 DNA is TGTGCCAGCAGCTTGATCAAGAACACTGAAGCTTTCTTT.

The V call is TRBV20-1, the J call TRBJ2-5; D is perhaps TRBD2 (6 bases). Germline V gives CDR1 DFQATT, CDR2 SNEGSKA (reference sequence). Between the trimmed V and J ends, which lost 4 bases and 4 bases, there was a span of 16 bases. This CDR3 comprises 14 residues. The CDR3 nucleotides are TGCAGTGCTACGAAAGGTTTGCGGGGAGAGACCCAGTACTTC. Amino acid sequence: CSATKGLRGETQYF.

With respect to this clonotype: The junction departs from the called germline gene at one end, perhaps through a read error. The chain has TRBV5-1 and TRBJ2-2, with TRBD2 matching over 12 bases. The CDR3 covers 16 residues. The germline V gene has CDR1 SGHRS and CDR2 YFSETQ. CDR3 region: CASSGLAGMNTGERFF. In DNA form, the CDR3 reads TGCGCCAGCAGCGGACTAGCGGGAATGAACACCGGGGAGCGGTTTTTT.

This clonotype was observed a few times. The chain carries TRBV5-1 and TRBJ2-1; TRBD1 matches 8 bases. Germline values: CDR1 SGHRS, CDR2 YFSETQ. The CDR3 runs 18 residues. V gave up 2 bases and J gave up 4 bases; unmatched junction bases: 14. The CDR3 region has the DNA TGCGCCAGCAGCTTCCGGACAGGGCCTAGGTCCGTATACAATGAGCAGTTCTTC. Residues: CASSFRTGPRSVYNEQFF.

The chain recombines TRBV29-1 with TRBJ2-3; 11 bases fit TRBD2. Looked up from germline, CDR1 is SQVTM and CDR2 is ANQGSEA. CDR3 length: 16 amino acids. Trimming cost V 5 bases and J 0 bases; bases outside gene matches: 7. This CDR3 is CSVQLAGASSTDTQYF. The CDR3 DNA reads TGCAGCGTTCAACTAGCGGGGGCTTCAAGCACAGATACGCAGTATTTT.

The chain uses TRBV29-1 and TRBJ2-3, with D perhaps matching TRBD2 (5 bases). CDR1 and CDR2 from the germline V gene are SQVTM and ANQGSEA. The CDR3 totals 11 residues. The V and J ends lost 4 bases and 5 bases respectively, with 7 bases between them. CDR3 amino acids: CSVGELDTQYF. The CDR3 coding sequence is TGCAGCGTTGGGGAGTTAGATACGCAGTATTTT.

This chain links TRBV6-2 or TRBV6-3 with TRBJ2-1; D might be TRBD1 or TRBD2, each matching 6 bases. The CDR3 totals 12 residues. Deletions cut 4 bases from V and 14 bases from J, with 15 bases between. The germline gives CDR1 MNHEY, CDR2 SVGEGT. The DNA for the CDR3 is TGTGCCAGCAGTTCGGTAGACAGGAGGGAGTTCTTC. It codes for CASSSVDRREFF.

The CDR3 reads CASSSTRGSSPLHF. CDR3 coding DNA: TGTGCCAGCAGCTCAACCAGGGGTAGCTCACCCCTCCACTTT. This chain uses TRBV7-2 with TRBJ1-6; weak D call: TRBD1 (6 bases). V was shortened by 4 bases and J by 10 bases, with 14 bases between the two germline ends. The length of the CDR3 is 14 residues. Germline lookup yields CDR1 SGHTA and CDR2 FQGNSA.